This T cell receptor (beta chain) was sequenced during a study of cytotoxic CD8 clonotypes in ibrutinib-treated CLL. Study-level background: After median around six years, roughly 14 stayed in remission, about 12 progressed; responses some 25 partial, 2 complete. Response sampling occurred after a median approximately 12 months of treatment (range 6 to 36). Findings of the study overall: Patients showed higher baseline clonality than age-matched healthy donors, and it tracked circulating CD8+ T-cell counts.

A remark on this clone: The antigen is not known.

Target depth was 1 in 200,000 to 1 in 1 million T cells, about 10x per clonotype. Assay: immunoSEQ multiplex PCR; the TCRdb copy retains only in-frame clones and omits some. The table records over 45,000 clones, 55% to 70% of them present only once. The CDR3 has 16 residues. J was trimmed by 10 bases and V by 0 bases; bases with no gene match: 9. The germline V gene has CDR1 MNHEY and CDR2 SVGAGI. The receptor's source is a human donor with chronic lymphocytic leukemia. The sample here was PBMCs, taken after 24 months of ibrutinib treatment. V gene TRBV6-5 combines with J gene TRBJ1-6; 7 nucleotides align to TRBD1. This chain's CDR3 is CASSYSPGQLRSPLHF. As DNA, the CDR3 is TGTGCCAGCAGTTACTCCCCGGGACAGTTAAGGTCACCCCTCCACTTT.